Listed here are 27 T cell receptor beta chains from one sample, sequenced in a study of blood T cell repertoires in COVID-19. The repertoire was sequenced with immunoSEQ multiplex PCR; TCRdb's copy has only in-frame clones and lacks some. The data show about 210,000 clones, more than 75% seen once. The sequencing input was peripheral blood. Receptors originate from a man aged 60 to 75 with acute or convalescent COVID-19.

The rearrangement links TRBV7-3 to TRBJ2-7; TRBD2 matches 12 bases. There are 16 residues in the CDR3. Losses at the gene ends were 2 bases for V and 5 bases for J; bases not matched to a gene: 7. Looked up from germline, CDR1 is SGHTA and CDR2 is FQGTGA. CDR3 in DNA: TGTGCCAGCAGCTTACTCCCTAGCGGGGGGGCCCACGAGCAGTACTTC. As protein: CASSLLPSGGAHEQYF.

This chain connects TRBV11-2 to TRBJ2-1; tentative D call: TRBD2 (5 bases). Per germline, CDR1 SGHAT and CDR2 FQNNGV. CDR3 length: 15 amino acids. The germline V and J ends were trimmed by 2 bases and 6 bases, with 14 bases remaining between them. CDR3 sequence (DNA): TGTGCCAGCAGCTTACAAATCGGGAAGTCCAATGAGCAGTTCTTC. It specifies CASSLQIGKSNEQFF.

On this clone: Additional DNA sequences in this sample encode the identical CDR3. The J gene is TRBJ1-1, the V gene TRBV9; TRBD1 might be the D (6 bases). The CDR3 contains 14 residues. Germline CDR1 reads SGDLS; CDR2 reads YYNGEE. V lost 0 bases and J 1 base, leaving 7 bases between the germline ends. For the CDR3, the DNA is TGTGCCAGCAGCGTAGGCAGGGGGAACACTGAAGCTTTCTTT. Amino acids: CASSVGRGNTEAFF.

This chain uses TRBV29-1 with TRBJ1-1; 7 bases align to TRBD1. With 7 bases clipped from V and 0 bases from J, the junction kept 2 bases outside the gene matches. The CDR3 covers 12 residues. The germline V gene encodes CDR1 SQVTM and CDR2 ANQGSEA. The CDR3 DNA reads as TGCAGCGCGGGACAGATGAACACTGAAGCTTTCTTT. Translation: CSAGQMNTEAFF.

CDR3 loop: CASSPRTEGDIQYF. DNA of the CDR3: TGTGCCAGCTCACCGCGGACGGAGGGAGACATTCAGTACTTC. The chain carries TRBV18 and TRBJ2-4; weak D call: TRBD2 (6 bases). Germline assignment: CDR1 KGHSH and CDR2 LQKENI. This CDR3 has 14 amino acids. Trimming took off 3 bases at V and 8 bases at J, with 14 bases between the two ends.

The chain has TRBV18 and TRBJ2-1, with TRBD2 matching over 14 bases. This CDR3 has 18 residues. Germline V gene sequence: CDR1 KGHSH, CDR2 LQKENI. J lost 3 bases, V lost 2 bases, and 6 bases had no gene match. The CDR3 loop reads CASSPSGTSGGLYNEQFF. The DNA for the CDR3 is TGTGCCAGCTCACCATCTGGGACTAGCGGGGGACTCTACAATGAGCAGTTCTTC. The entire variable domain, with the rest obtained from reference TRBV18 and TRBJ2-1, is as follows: NAGVMQNPRHLVRRRGQEARLRCSPMKGHSHVYWYRQLPEEGLKFMVYLQKENIIDESGMPKERFSAEFPKEGPSILRIQQVVRGDSAAYFCASSPSGTSGGLYNEQFFGPGTRLTVL.

The CDR3 protein is CASSPGSAGNTIYF. DNA for the CDR3: TGTGCCAGCTCACCTGGGAGCGCTGGAAACACCATATATTTT. The J gene is TRBJ1-3, the V gene TRBV18; D gene ambiguous. Per the germline V gene, CDR1 is KGHSH and CDR2 is LQKENI. The V gene lost 3 bases and the J gene lost 2 bases, with 8 bases spanning the gap. The CDR3 length is 14 residues.

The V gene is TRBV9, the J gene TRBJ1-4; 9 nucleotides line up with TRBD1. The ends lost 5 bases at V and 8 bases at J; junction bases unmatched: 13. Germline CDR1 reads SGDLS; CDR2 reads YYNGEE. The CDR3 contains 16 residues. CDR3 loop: CASSPEQGAGREKLFF. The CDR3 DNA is TGTGCCAGCAGTCCTGAACAGGGGGCGGGAAGGGAAAAACTGTTTTTT.

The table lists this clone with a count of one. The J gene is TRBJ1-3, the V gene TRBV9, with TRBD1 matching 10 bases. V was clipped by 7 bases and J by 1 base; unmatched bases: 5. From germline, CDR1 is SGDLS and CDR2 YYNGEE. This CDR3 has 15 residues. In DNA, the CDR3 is TGTGCCAGCTCCGACAGGGGGCTTTCTGGAAACACCATATATTTT. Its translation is CASSDRGLSGNTIYF.

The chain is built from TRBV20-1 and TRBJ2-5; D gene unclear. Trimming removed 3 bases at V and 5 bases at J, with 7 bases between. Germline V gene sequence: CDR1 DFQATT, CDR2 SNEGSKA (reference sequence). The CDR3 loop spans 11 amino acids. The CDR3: CSASDLETQYF. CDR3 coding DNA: TGCAGTGCTAGTGACTTGGAGACCCAGTACTTC.

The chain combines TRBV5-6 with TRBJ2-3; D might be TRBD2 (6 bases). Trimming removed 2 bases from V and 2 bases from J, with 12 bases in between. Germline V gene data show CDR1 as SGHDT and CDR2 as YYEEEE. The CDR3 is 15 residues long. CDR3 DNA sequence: TGTGCCAGCAGCTTCGGGCGGGGCCTCACAGATACGCAGTATTTT. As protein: CASSFGRGLTDTQYF.

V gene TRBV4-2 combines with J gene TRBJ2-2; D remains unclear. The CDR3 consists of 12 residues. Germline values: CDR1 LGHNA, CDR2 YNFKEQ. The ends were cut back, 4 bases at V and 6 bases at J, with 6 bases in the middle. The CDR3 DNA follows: TGTGCCAGCAGCCGAACAGCCGGGGAGCTGTTTTTT. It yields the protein CASSRTAGELFF.

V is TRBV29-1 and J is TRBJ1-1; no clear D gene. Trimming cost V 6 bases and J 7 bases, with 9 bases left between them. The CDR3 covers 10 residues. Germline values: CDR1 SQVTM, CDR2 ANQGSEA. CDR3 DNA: TGCAGCGTGACTGGTGTTGAAGCTTTCTTT. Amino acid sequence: CSVTGVEAFF.

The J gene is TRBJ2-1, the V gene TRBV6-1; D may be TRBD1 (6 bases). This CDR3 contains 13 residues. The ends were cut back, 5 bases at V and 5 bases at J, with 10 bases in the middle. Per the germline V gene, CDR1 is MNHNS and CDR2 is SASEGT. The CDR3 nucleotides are TGTGCCAGCAGTTATGGGGGCCACAATGAGCAGTTCTTC. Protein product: CASSYGGHNEQFF.

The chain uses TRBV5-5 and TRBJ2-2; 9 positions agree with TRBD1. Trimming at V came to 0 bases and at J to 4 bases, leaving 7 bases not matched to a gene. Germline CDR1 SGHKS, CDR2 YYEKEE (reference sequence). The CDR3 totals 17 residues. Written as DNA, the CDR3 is TGTGCCAGCAGCTTGGTTGGGGGACAGGGACCCACCGGGGAGCTGTTTTTT. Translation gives CASSLVGGQGPTGELFF. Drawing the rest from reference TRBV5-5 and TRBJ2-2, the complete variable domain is DAGVTQSPTHLIKTRGQQVTLRCSPISGHKSVSWYQQVLGQGPQFIFQYYEKEERGRGNFPDRFSARQFPNYSSELNVNALLLGDSALYLCASSLVGGQGPTGELFFGEGSRLTVL.

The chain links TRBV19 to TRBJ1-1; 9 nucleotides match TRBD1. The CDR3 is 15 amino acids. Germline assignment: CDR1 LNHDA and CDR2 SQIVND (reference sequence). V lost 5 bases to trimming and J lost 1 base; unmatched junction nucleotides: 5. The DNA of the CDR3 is TGTGCCAGTAGTCGGGACAGGGCACCGAACACTGAAGCTTTCTTT. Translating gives CASSRDRAPNTEAFF.

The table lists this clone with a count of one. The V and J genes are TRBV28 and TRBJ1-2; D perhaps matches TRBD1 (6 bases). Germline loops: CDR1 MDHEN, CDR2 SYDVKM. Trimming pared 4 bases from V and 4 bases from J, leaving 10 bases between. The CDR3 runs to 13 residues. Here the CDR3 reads CASSSTGLYGYTF. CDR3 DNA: TGTGCCAGCAGTTCGACAGGACTCTATGGCTACACCTTC.

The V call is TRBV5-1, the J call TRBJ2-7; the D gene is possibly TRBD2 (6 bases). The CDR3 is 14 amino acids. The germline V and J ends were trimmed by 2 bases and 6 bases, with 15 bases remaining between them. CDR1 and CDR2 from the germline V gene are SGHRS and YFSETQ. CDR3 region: CASSFSDTAGEQYF. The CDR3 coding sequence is TGCGCCAGCAGCTTCTCGGACACAGCGGGCGAGCAGTACTTC.

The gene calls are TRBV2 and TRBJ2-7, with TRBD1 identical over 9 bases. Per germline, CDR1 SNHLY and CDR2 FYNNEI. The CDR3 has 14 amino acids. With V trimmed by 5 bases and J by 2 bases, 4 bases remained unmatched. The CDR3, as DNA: TGTGCCAGCAGTACTCGACAGGGGGCCTACGAGCAGTACTTC. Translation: CASSTRQGAYEQYF.

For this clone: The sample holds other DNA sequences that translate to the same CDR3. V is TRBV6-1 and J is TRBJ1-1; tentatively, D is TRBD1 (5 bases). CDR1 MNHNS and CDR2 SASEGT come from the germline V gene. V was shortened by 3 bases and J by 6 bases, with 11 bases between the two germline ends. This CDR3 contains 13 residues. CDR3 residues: CASSDRGGSEAFF. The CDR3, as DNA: TGTGCCAGCAGTGATCGGGGGGGTTCTGAAGCTTTCTTT.

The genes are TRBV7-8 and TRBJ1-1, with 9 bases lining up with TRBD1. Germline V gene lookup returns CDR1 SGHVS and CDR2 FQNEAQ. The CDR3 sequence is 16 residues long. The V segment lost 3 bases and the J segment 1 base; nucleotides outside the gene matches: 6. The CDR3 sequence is CASSFEGQGRNTEAFF. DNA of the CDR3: TGTGCCAGCAGCTTTGAGGGACAGGGCAGGAACACTGAAGCTTTCTTT.

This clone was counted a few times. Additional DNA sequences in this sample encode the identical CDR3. CDR3 in DNA: TGCGCCAGCAGCTTGCGGGGGGTTAGCACAGATACGCAGTATTTT. Amino acid sequence: CASSLRGVSTDTQYF. The chain is built from TRBV5-1 and TRBJ2-3; 7 bases agree with TRBD2. In germline, CDR1 is SGHRS, CDR2 YFSETQ. The trim removed 1 base at V and 0 bases at J, leaving 2 bases unmatched. The CDR3 covers 15 residues.

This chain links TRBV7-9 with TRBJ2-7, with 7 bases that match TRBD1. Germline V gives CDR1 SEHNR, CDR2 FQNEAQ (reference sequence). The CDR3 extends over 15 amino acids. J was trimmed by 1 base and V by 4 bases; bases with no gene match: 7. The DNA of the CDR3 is TGTGCCAGCAGCTGGATAGCAGGGGGATCCTACGAGCAGTACTTC. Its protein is CASSWIAGGSYEQYF.

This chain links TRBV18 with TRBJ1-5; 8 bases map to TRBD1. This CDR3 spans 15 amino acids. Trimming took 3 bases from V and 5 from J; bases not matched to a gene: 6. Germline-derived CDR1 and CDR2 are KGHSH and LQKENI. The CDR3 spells CASSPGTGGHQPQHF. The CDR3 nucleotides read TGTGCCAGCTCACCGGGGACAGGTGGGCATCAGCCCCAGCATTTT.

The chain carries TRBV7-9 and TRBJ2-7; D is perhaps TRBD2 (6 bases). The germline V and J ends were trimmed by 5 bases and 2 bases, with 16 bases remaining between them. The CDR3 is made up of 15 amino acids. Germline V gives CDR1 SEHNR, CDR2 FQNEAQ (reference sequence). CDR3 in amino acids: CASSPVGGVPYEQYF. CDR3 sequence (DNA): TGTGCCAGCAGCCCCGTCGGGGGTGTTCCCTACGAGCAGTACTTC.

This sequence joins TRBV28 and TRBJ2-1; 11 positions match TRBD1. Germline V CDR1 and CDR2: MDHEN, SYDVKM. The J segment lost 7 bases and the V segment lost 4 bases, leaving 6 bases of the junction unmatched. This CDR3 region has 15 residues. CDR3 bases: TGTGCCAGCAGTTCCCCCGGGACAGGGGGGAATGAGCAGTTCTTC. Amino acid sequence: CASSSPGTGGNEQFF.

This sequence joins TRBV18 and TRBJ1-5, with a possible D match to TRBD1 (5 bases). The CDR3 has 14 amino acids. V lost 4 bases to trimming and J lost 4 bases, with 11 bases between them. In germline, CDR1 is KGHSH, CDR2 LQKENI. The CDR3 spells CASSLREGNQPQHF. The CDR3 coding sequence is TGTGCCAGCTCACTAAGGGAGGGGAATCAGCCCCAGCATTTT.